This TCR beta chain was captured in a study of blood T cell repertoires in COVID-19. Study-wide background: T cells, B-cell-depleted T cells, or PBMCs provided the cDNA or gDNA that served as material.

In the source study's methods: Reference gene primer amplification in the assay estimated nucleated cell counts. Here immunoSEQ multiplex PCR was the method, and the copy in TCRdb shows in-frame clones only, minus some. The V and J calls and clone size come from that table; D and trimming were worked out from the DNA. The table lists 100,000 to 110,000 clones, around four fifths of them singletons. The V and J ends lost 0 bases and 4 bases, in that order; junction bases with no gene match: 5. Germline V lookup: CDR1 SGHNT, CDR2 YYREEE (reference sequence). The CDR3 spans 15 residues. This clone was recorded only once.

This clonotype was sampled from a middle-aged man with active or convalescent COVID-19. Sequencing was done on a sample of peripheral blood. This rearrangement joins TRBV5-4 to TRBJ2-7, with TRBD1 matching over 9 bases. CDR3 sequence: CASSLGGQGPYEQYF. In DNA form, the CDR3 reads TGTGCCAGCAGCTTGGGAGGACAGGGGCCGTACGAGCAGTACTTC. The full variable domain, completed using reference TRBV5-4 and TRBJ2-7, is ETGVTQSPTHLIKTRGQQVTLRCSSQSGHNTVSWYQQALGQGPQFIFQYYREEENGRGNFPPRFSGLQFPNYSSELNVNALELDDSALYLCASSLGGQGPYEQYFGPGTRLTVT.